This T cell receptor beta chain was documented in a study of blood T cells in healthy people across ages (dated by TCRdb to the mid-2010s). Broadly, across the study: Template switching captured roughly one uniquely barcoded TCR beta cDNA molecule per two T cells in model experiments. To track age-related changes in TCR beta repertoire diversity, the study relied on deep sequencing normalized with unique cDNA molecular identifiers. The donors were divided into four age groups: young (average around 17 years), middle-aged (approximately 39), aged (around 59) and long-lived (nearly 85). Donors of different ages were randomly distributed across sequencing lanes to avoid experimental bias. Using the same blood draw, the study looked at two additional independent replicas of 1 million unique cDNA reads for two donors, one aged 18 to 30 and the other aged 80 or older.

The roughly 39 donors, aged about 6 to 100 years, were systemically healthy Caucasian individuals from Russia. Each donor gave about 10 milliliters of peripheral blood, drawn into EDTA-treated Vacutainer tubes. Ficoll-Paque density-gradient centrifugation was used to isolate PBMCs, with at least 6.5 million per sample. Trizol reagent was used to extract total RNA from PBMCs, with at least 5 micrograms per sample. For every donor, flow cytometry on a PBMC aliquot measured the percentage of naive CD45RAhigh/CD27high T cells. The table lists this clonotype with many counts. Its antigen is not yet known. Base qualities are not provided; no much larger clone lies one nucleotide away. The junction shows trimming of 5 bases on V and 5 bases on J, and the gene matches do not reach 3 bases of it. From the germline V gene (reference sequence), CDR1 is DFQATT and CDR2 is SNEGSKA. CDR3 length: 11 amino acids, cysteine to phenylalanine. Only the CDR3 portion is preserved as DNA: 33 bases, with reading frame beginning at the first base.

Overall study results and their limits: There was a strong correlation between observed TCR beta diversity and the percentage of naive T cells measured by flow cytometry. Compared with the aged group, more naive CD4+ T cells, fewer expanded clones and increased TCR diversity were shown by the long-lived group, suggesting age selection. Observed TCR beta diversity per million T cells fell roughly linearly with age, and a significant reduction was already apparent by age about 38. Estimates of total diversity based on one million sequenced T cells were regarded as lower bounds and as underestimates. Donor CMV infection status was unknown, potentially confounding age-related changes in expanded clonotypes. Bulk unsorted PBMC profiling prevented conclusive comparison of naive and antigen-experienced compartments.

Library preparation was by 5' RACE. Sequencing relied on an Illumina HiSeq 2500. A second PCR of roughly 6 to 11 cycles was run with a J-beta primer mix and a sample-barcoded 5' primer. Each TCR beta cDNA molecule received a unique molecular identifier from a template-switch 5' adaptor carrying 12 random nucleotides. Each sample yielded at least 3 million CDR3-containing paired-end reads. First-strand cDNA synthesis was performed from all RNA using the Mint cDNA synthesis kit, with priming by a TRBC-specific oligonucleotide. All cDNA was treated with uracil-DNA glycosylase and then went through a first 18-cycle PCR with the universal primers M1SS and BC2_uni_R. The original pipeline was this. For normalization, 1 million high-quality reads, each with a distinct molecular identifier, were randomly selected from each sample. Instead of being binned into consensus sequences, reads with shared molecular identifiers were discarded. MiTCR, run with a Q25 quality threshold and the strictest error-elimination algorithm, handled CDR3 identification, clonotype clustering and error correction. A nonparametric unseen species model with Euler transformation was used to estimate a lower bound on total TCR beta diversity. The public reads were quality trimmed at Q25 with fastp and then assembled into clones with MiXCR by TCRdb, keeping productive beta chains. For every CDR3 protein sequence, its rows merge into one entry that carries the most common genes and DNA. The V and J calls come from TCRdb's annotation, not from the publication. The sample data list some 1.5 million distinct CDR3 sequences, and approximately 30% of these were observed just once. The ten largest clones take up 7% to 9% of the sample.

The receptor was derived from a woman aged 25 to 39 in good health. Recombination linked TRBV20-1 to TRBJ2-7, and 7 junction bases match TRBD2. The sample comprised blood. The DNA sequence reads TGCAGTGCTTCAGGGACTAACGAGCAGTACTTC. This translates into CSASGTNEQYF.